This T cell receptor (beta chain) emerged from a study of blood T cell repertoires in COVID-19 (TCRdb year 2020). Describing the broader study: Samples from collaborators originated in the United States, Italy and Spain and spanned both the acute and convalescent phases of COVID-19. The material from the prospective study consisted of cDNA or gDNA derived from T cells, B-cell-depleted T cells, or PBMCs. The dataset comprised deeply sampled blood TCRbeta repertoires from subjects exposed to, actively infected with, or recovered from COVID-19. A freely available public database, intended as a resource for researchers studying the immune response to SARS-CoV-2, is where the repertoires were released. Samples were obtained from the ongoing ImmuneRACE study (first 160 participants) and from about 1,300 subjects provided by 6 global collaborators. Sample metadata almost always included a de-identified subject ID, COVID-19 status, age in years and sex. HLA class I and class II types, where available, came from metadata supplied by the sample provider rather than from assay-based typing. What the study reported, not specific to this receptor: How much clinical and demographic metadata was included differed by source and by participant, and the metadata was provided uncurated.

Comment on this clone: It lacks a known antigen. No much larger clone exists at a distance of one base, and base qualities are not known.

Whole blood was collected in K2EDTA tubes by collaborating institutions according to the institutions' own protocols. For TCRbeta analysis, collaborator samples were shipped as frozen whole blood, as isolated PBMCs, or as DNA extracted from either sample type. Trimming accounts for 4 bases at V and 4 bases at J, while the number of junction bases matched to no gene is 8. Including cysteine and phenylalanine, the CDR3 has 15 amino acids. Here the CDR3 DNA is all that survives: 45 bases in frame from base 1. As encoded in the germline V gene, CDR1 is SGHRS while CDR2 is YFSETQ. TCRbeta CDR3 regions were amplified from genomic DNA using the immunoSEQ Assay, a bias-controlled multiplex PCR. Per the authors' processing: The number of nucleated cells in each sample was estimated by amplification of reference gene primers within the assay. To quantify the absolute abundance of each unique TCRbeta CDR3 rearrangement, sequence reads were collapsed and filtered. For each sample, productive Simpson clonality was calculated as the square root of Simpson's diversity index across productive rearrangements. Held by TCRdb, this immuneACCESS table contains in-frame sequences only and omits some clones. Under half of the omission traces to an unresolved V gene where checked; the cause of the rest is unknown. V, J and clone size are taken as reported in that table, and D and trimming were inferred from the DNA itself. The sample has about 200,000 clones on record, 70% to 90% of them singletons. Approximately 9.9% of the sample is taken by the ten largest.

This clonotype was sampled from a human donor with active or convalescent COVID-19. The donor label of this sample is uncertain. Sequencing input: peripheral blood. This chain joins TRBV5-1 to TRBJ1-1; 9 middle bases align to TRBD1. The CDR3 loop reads CASSPGTGWFTEAFF. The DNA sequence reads TGCGCCAGCAGCCCCGGGACAGGGTGGTTCACTGAAGCTTTCTTT.